This T cell receptor beta chain derives from a study of blood T cell repertoires in COVID-19. About the research overall: Whether acute or convalescent, the COVID-19 samples came from the United States, Italy and Spain.

Generated by immunoSEQ multiplex PCR, the TCRdb table keeps only in-frame clones and is missing some. The sample yields some 220,000 clones, 83% seen once. The V gene end was trimmed by 6 bases and the J gene end by 4 bases; junction bases not matched to a gene: 14. The CDR3 is 17 amino acids. Germline V gene lookup returns CDR1 MNHEY and CDR2 SVGEGT. The gene calls are TRBV6-2 or TRBV6-3 and TRBJ1-1; 10 bases map to TRBD1. What was sequenced was peripheral blood. The receptor was isolated from a woman under 40 with COVID-19, enrolled during active disease. The CDR3 bases are TGTGCCAGCAGGCCTCTCGGGACAGGGGTTGGGGGCACTGAAGCTTTCTTT. Amino acids: CASRPLGTGVGGTEAFF.